The 11 T cell receptor beta chains reported below all come from one sample, sequenced in a study of CD8+ T cells in alopecia areata. Described treatment: oral pan-JAK inhibitor, 5-10 mg twice daily. RNA extraction and reverse transcription yielded cDNA as sequencing template. Only in-frame clones appear in the TCRdb table, and some are missing; sequencing was by immunoSEQ multiplex PCR. The table lists approximately 160,000 clones, less than 80% of them singletons. Sample: CD4+ T cells sorted from blood, taken at week 24, from a patient treated with tofacitinib. The receptors stem from a human donor with alopecia areata.

The chain carries TRBV10-3 and TRBJ2-5; 8 nucleotides line up with TRBD2. Per germline, CDR1 ENHRY and CDR2 SYGVKD. The CDR3 extends over 14 amino acids. J gave up 1 base and V 6 bases, and 4 bases lay outside the gene matches. The chain's CDR3 is CAISIGTSQETQYF. DNA of the CDR3: TGTGCCATCAGCATAGGGACTAGCCAAGAGACCCAGTACTTC.

This clone has just a few counts. J is TRBJ1-1 and V is TRBV6-6; D is undetermined. Trimming removed 7 bases at V and 3 bases at J, with 9 bases between. Germline assignment: CDR1 MNHNY and CDR2 SVGAGI (reference sequence). This CDR3 region has 12 residues. As DNA, the CDR3 is TGTGCCAGCAATAGAGGCGACACTGAAGCTTTCTTT. Translating it yields CASNRGDTEAFF.

The CDR3 region has the DNA TGTGCCACCAGCTGGGGCAGGAAGAACTATGGCTACACCTTC. The encoded protein is CATSWGRKNYGYTF. V is TRBV15 and J is TRBJ1-2; weak D call: TRBD1 (5 bases). This CDR3 comprises 14 residues. Trimming removed 5 bases at V and 2 bases at J, with 12 bases between. Germline-derived CDR1 and CDR2 are LNHNV and YYDKDF (reference sequence). Filled out from reference TRBV15 and TRBJ1-2, the complete variable domain reads DAMVIQNPRYQVTQFGKPVTLSCSQTLNHNVMYWYQQKSSQAPKLLFHYYDKDFNNEADTPDNFQSRRPNTSFCFLDIRSPGLGDTAMYLCATSWGRKNYGYTFGSGTRLTVV.

This chain connects TRBV5-1 to TRBJ1-1; the D is unclear. The CDR3 consists of 11 residues. Germline V gene lookup returns CDR1 SGHRS and CDR2 YFSETQ. The V and J ends lost 6 bases and 0 bases respectively, with 3 bases between them. The CDR3 loop is CASKLNTEAFF. CDR3 nucleotide sequence: TGCGCCAGCAAGTTGAACACTGAAGCTTTCTTT.

V usage is TRBV30 and J usage is TRBJ1-2; the D gene is possibly TRBD1 (6 bases). The germline V gene has CDR1 GTSNPN and CDR2 SVGIG (reference sequence). The CDR3 extends over 15 amino acids. V lost 3 bases to trimming and J lost 2 bases, with 16 bases between them. In DNA form, the CDR3 reads TGTGCCTGGAGGGATCCGGGACACCTCAACTATGGCTACACCTTC. Protein sequence: CAWRDPGHLNYGYTF.

The genes are TRBV2 and TRBJ1-1, with a possible D match to TRBD1 (5 bases). The CDR3 is made up of 14 amino acids. Germline V CDR1 and CDR2: SNHLY, FYNNEI. The V gene lost 8 bases and the J gene lost 0 bases, with 13 bases spanning the gap. In DNA form, the CDR3 reads TGTGCCAGCGGGAGACAGACCATGAACACTGAAGCTTTCTTT. This translates into CASGRQTMNTEAFF.

V gene TRBV6-5 combines with J gene TRBJ2-4; 9 nucleotides match TRBD1. The J segment lost 8 bases and the V segment lost 2 bases, leaving 4 bases of the junction unmatched. Germline-derived CDR1 and CDR2 are MNHEY and SVGAGI. The length of the CDR3 is 14 residues. This CDR3 reads CASSYNRGRDIQYF. CDR3 nucleotide sequence: TGTGCCAGCAGTTACAACAGGGGGCGAGACATTCAGTACTTC.

The chain is built from TRBV29-1 and TRBJ1-5, with D possibly TRBD1 on 5 matching bases. The CDR3 is made up of 15 amino acids. V lost 5 bases to trimming and J lost 2 bases, with 16 bases between them. CDR1 is SQVTM, CDR2 ANQGSEA, per germline. The CDR3 protein is CSVSGAGSGNQPQHF. DNA of the CDR3: TGCAGCGTTTCTGGGGCGGGGTCTGGCAATCAGCCCCAGCATTTT.

This rearrangement joins TRBV27 to TRBJ1-2; D perhaps matches TRBD1 (6 bases). The germline V gene has CDR1 MNHEY and CDR2 SMNVEV (reference sequence). The V gene lost 1 base and the J gene lost 2 bases, with 17 bases spanning the gap. The CDR3 totals 17 residues. CDR3: CASSLLTGHLKNYGYTF. CDR3 nucleotides: TGTGCCAGCAGTTTATTAACGGGACATCTTAAGAACTATGGCTACACCTTC.

This rearrangement joins TRBV7-2 to TRBJ1-2, with 10 bases aligning to TRBD1. CDR1 is SGHTA and CDR2 is FQGNSA in the germline V gene. The CDR3 contains 13 residues. J was trimmed by 7 bases and V by 8 bases; bases with no gene match: 7. CDR3 DNA: TGTGCCAGCGGGACAGGGGTTAGTCTTGGCTACACCTTC. This translates into CASGTGVSLGYTF.

The V call is TRBV7-2, the J call TRBJ2-7; D is undetermined. The CDR3 totals 12 residues. Germline V gene lookup returns CDR1 SGHTA and CDR2 FQGNSA. The V and J ends lost 5 bases and 4 bases respectively, with 9 bases between them. CDR3 residues: CASSSVGYEQYF. The CDR3 DNA sequence: TGTGCCAGCAGCAGTGTTGGATACGAGCAGTACTTC.